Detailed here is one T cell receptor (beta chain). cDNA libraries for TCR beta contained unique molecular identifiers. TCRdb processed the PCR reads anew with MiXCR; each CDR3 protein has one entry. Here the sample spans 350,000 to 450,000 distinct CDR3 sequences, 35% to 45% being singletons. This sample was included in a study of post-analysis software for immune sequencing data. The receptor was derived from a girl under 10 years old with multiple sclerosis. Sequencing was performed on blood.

This CDR3 is CASSPLDYGYTF. CDR3 in DNA: TGTGCCAGCAGCCCCCTAGACTATGGCTACACCTTC. J is TRBJ1-2 and V is TRBV12-3 or TRBV12-4; D gene ambiguous. The CDR3 loop spans 12 amino acids. Between the trimmed V and J ends, which lost 6 bases and 3 bases, there was a span of 8 bases.